This T cell receptor (beta chain) is from a study of T cell responses to AZD1222 COVID-19 vaccine (dated by TCRdb to the early 2020s). For the study in its entirety: Because spike-specific TCR depth and breadth did not differ between the two schedules, AZD1222 recipients who got a second dose at roughly 4 weeks were pooled with those who got a second dose at roughly 12 weeks. A total of 240 or so trial participants underwent TCR sequencing, of whom around 210 had received two doses of AZD1222 and some 25 had received two doses of the MenACWY control vaccine. Trial participants were enrolled by age into subgroups of 18-55, 56-69 and 70-plus years, and 148, 28 and 57 TCR-sequenced participants, respectively, were included in these subgroups.

Read against the paper, the sample's time point label means: baseline before first vaccination. Vaccinee samples were obtained from the UK trials COV001 and COV002, which included a single-blind randomized controlled phase 2/3 trial of AZD1222 (ChAdOx1 nCoV-19) in healthy adults. Trial participant PBMC samples were collected at day 0 and day 28 after the second dose for TCRbeta chain sequencing. Comments on this clone: Its target antigen remains unknown. Base qualities are not at hand, and no much larger clone is one base apart.

What the authors observed across the whole study: Because no day 14 peak-response samples were available, repertoires were characterized only after the peak T cell response. The whole spike protein was spanned by vaccine-associated CD4 TCRs, and dominant responses were seen in regions 160-218 and 743-854. Spike-specific TCR breadth and depth rose significantly after two AZD1222 doses compared with day 0 and with MenACWY recipients. In the small 56-69-year group, the increase in depth fell short of significance, most likely because of low power. Epitopes outside the regions mutated in the B.1.351 and B.1.1.7 variants were reportedly recognized by nearly half of the unique spike-specific TCRs. Conclusions about previously exposed vaccinees are limited, since just six AZD1222 recipients were seropositive for SARS-CoV-2 at baseline. Participants were mostly white British and included more females than males, and it was suggested by the authors that clonal diversity may have been underestimated.

The CDR3 regions of human TCRbeta chains were analyzed by immunosequencing. The paper's data handling went like this. Repertoire TCRs were matched against a reference library of SARS-CoV-2-specific TCRs generated with the MIRA antigen-specificity platform. Breadth was defined as the fraction of unique TCRs that were SARS-CoV-2-associated. Depth was defined as the fraction of total T cells that were SARS-CoV-2-associated. Each spike-specific TCR was assigned to its reactive spike region and to a CD4 or CD8 class using the MIRA data. Log10-transformed breadth and depth values were compared by one-way ANOVA with Sidak's multiple comparisons tests. TCRdb holds this immuneACCESS table with in-frame rearrangements only. Some clones are missing; in checked studies, unresolved V genes explain under half, and the rest has no known cause. The DNA gave D and trimming, while V, J and clone size come from that table. The sample table holds fewer than 200,000 clones, of which approximately 92% were seen once. 10% of the sample is in the top ten clones.

The germline V gene gives CDR1 as SGHRS and CDR2 as YFSETQ. The CDR3 starts with the cysteine, ends with the phenylalanine, and has 15 residues. This entry keeps only the CDR3 DNA: 45 bases, framed from base 1. V is reduced by 3 bases and J by 5 bases, leaving a spacing of 15 bases between them. Source: peripheral blood, taken on day 0 of AZD1222 vaccination. The chain joins TRBV5-1 to TRBJ2-1; TRBD1 is perhaps the D gene, given 6 matching bases. This clonotype was obtained from an adult in good health. The bases read TGCGCCAGCAGCTCCCAGCCCAGGGGCGACAATGAGCAGTTCTTC. Its amino acids are CASSSQPRGDNEQFF.